These 22 T cell receptor beta chains were sequenced from one sample in a study of blood T cell repertoires in COVID-19 (dated by TCRdb to 2020 to 2022). To prepare the library, the immunoSEQ multiplex PCR assay was applied. The table was pulled from immuneACCESS by TCRdb, which kept in-frame rearrangements only. Such tables lose some clones; where checked, under half of the loss comes from unresolved V genes, and the rest has no known cause. This sample is represented by some 160,000 clones; roughly nine tenths of them were singletons. The ten biggest clones cover roughly 4.1% of the sample. What was sequenced was peripheral blood. These receptors were obtained from a woman aged 70-85 years with acute or convalescent COVID-19.

The chain has TRBV5-1 and TRBJ2-1, with TRBD1 matching over 9 bases. The CDR3 is made up of 16 amino acids. Trimming at V came to 0 bases and at J to 3 bases, leaving 4 bases not matched to a gene. Germline values: CDR1 SGHRS, CDR2 YFSETQ. The CDR3, as DNA: TGCGCCAGCAGCTTGGGCCGACAGGGGGGCTACAATGAGCAGTTCTTC. As protein: CASSLGRQGGYNEQFF.

The chain recombines TRBV6-6 with TRBJ1-1; TRBD1 is a possible D gene (6 bases). The CDR3 runs 14 residues. V was cut by 4 bases and J by 4 bases, with 13 bases left in between. CDR1 is MNHNY, CDR2 SVGAGI, per germline (reference sequence). CDR3 protein: CASSSRTDSTEAFF. As DNA, the CDR3 is TGTGCCAGCAGTTCCCGGACAGACTCCACTGAAGCTTTCTTT.

This clone was picked up a small number of times. This specimen includes other DNA sequences encoding the same CDR3. The chain joins TRBV28 to TRBJ1-2; no reliable D call. Trimming removed 4 bases from V and 3 bases from J, with 9 bases in between. The CDR3 totals 13 residues. CDR1 is MDHEN, CDR2 SYDVKM, per germline. CDR3 sequence reads: CASSYGQDYGYTF. In DNA form, the CDR3 reads TGTGCCAGCAGTTACGGCCAGGACTATGGCTACACCTTC.

As for this clone: Other DNA variants within this sample encode the same CDR3. In DNA, the CDR3 is TGCGCCAGCAGCACGGGACAGGGGGCAGATACGCAGTATTTT. This translates into CASSTGQGADTQYF. The rearrangement links TRBV5-1 to TRBJ2-3, with 11 bases matching TRBD1. J lost 4 bases, V lost 4 bases, and 2 bases had no gene match. The CDR3 is made up of 14 amino acids. Germline V gene lookup returns CDR1 SGHRS and CDR2 YFSETQ. Based on the CDR3 plus reference TRBV5-1 and TRBJ2-3, the full variable domain is KAGVTQTPRYLIKTRGQQVTLSCSPISGHRSVSWYQQTPGQGLQFLFEYFSETQRNKGNFPGRFSGRQFSNSRSEMNVSTLELGDSALYLCASSTGQGADTQYFGPGTRLTVL.

V and J are TRBV20-1 and TRBJ2-1, with 9 bases identical to TRBD2. The CDR3 consists of 15 residues. Germline trimming cut 3 bases from V and 6 bases from J; bases unmatched to any gene: 9. CDR1 is DFQATT, CDR2 SNEGSKA, per germline (reference sequence). The CDR3 sequence: CSASQAGGLPNEQFF. The DNA of the CDR3 is TGCAGTGCTAGTCAAGCGGGGGGACTCCCCAATGAGCAGTTCTTC.

This clone was detected only a few times. The genes are TRBV5-8 and TRBJ2-7, with TRBD1 matching over 7 bases. J was trimmed by 1 base and V by 1 base; bases with no gene match: 5. There are 15 residues in the CDR3. Germline V gives CDR1 SGHTS, CDR2 YDEGEE. CDR3 residues: CASSLRPGGSYEQYF. Here the CDR3 DNA reads TGTGCCAGCAGCTTGCGGCCAGGGGGATCCTACGAGCAGTACTTC.

The chain joins TRBV4-2 to TRBJ1-5, with 8 positions matching TRBD1. The length of the CDR3 is 16 residues. J lost 1 base, V lost 1 base, and 3 bases had no gene match. Germline V lookup: CDR1 LGHNA, CDR2 YNFKEQ. This CDR3 is CASSQGTGSSNQPQHF. The CDR3 coding sequence is TGTGCCAGCAGCCAAGGGACAGGGTCAAGCAATCAGCCCCAGCATTTT.

The V and J genes are TRBV19 and TRBJ1-5, with a possible D match to TRBD1 (6 bases). Germline lookup yields CDR1 LNHDA and CDR2 SQIVND (reference sequence). V lost 4 bases, J lost 3 bases, and 10 bases lay in between. This CDR3 has 14 amino acids. Here the CDR3 reads CASSRGQLNQPQHF. CDR3 in DNA: TGTGCCAGTAGTAGGGGGCAGCTCAATCAGCCCCAGCATTTT.

The chain carries TRBV19 and TRBJ2-3; TRBD2 aligns across 11 bases. The CDR3 is 19 residues long. The V gene end was trimmed by 3 bases and the J gene end by 6 bases; junction bases not matched to a gene: 17. The germline gives CDR1 LNHDA, CDR2 SQIVND (reference sequence). DNA for the CDR3: TGTGCCAGTAGTATTACTAGCGGGAGATTGAGTTTTGGGTTGGATACGCAGTATTTT. Translation: CASSITSGRLSFGLDTQYF.

The gene calls are TRBV7-9 and TRBJ2-1; 8 bases are shared with TRBD1. Unmatched junction bases numbered 6, after V lost 6 bases and J lost 8 bases. The CDR3 totals 13 residues. The germline V gene encodes CDR1 SEHNR and CDR2 FQNEAQ (reference sequence). The CDR3 reads CASSLDRADEQFF. CDR3 sequence (DNA): TGTGCCAGCAGTTTGGACAGGGCGGATGAGCAGTTCTTC.

This chain connects TRBV4-3 to TRBJ2-1; TRBD2 matches 9 bases. The germline V gene encodes CDR1 LGHNA and CDR2 YSLEER. CDR3 length: 18 amino acids. V trimming: 4 bases; J trimming: 3 bases; junction bases outside the gene matches: 13. CDR3 coding DNA: TGCGCCAGCAGCCTATACCTAGCGGGACCGGACGACTACAATGAGCAGTTCTTC. Translating gives CASSLYLAGPDDYNEQFF.

This rearrangement joins TRBV4-1 to TRBJ1-2; D possibly corresponds to TRBD1 (6 bases). The V gene's germline CDR1 is MGHRA and CDR2 YSYEKL. There are 14 residues in the CDR3. V was clipped by 0 bases and J by 8 bases, with 13 bases between them. The CDR3 nucleotides are TGCGCCAGCAGCCAAGAAGAACAGGGAATGGGCTACACCTTC. This gives the protein CASSQEEQGMGYTF.

The chain combines TRBV11-2 with TRBJ2-7, with 11 bases that match TRBD2. The CDR3 covers 14 residues. The V gene's germline CDR1 is SGHAT and CDR2 FQNNGV. V shed 6 bases, J shed 2 bases, and the junction held 3 bases outside the gene matches. The CDR3 protein is CASRRLAGPYEQYF. The CDR3 bases are TGTGCCAGCAGGAGACTAGCGGGACCCTACGAGCAGTACTTC.

The chain is built from TRBV19 and TRBJ1-2; maybe TRBD1 (5 bases). The germline CDR1 and CDR2 sequences are LNHDA and SQIVND (reference sequence). Trimming took 6 bases from V and 2 from J, leaving 16 bases between them. The CDR3 totals 15 residues. The CDR3 coding sequence is TGTGCCAGTAGCTCTGGGAGGGGCAGGAACTATGGCTACACCTTC. This encodes CASSSGRGRNYGYTF.

The V call is TRBV10-3, the J call TRBJ1-1, with a possible D match to TRBD1 (5 bases). Germline V lookup: CDR1 ENHRY, CDR2 SYGVKD. The CDR3 consists of 13 residues. The V and J ends lost 7 bases and 0 bases respectively, with 9 bases between them. CDR3 in DNA: TGTGCCATCACTAAGGACATGAACACTGAAGCTTTCTTT. Amino acid sequence: CAITKDMNTEAFF.

The table lists this clone with a count of one. The rearrangement joins TRBV11-3 to TRBJ2-7; D is uncertain. Germline CDR1 and CDR2: SGHNT and YENEEA. This CDR3 has 12 residues. V lost 3 bases and J lost 3, with 6 bases in between. In nucleotides, the CDR3 is TGTGCCAGCAGCTTCGACAACTACGAGCAGTACTTC. Translating it yields CASSFDNYEQYF.

This chain joins TRBV6-5 and TRBJ1-2, with D perhaps matching TRBD1 (6 bases). The CDR3 has 13 amino acids. The V end lost 3 bases, the J end lost 8 bases, and 13 bases lay between the germline ends. CDR1 MNHEY and CDR2 SVGAGI come from the germline V gene. CDR3 amino acids: CASSYSAGGGYTF. The CDR3, as DNA: TGTGCCAGCAGTTATTCCGCGGGGGGCGGCTACACCTTC.

J is TRBJ2-6 and V is TRBV9; D is possibly TRBD2 (5 bases). The CDR3 covers 17 residues. Germline V lookup: CDR1 SGDLS, CDR2 YYNGEE. Between the trimmed V and J ends, which lost 0 bases and 4 bases, there was a span of 14 bases. CDR3 nucleotide sequence: TGTGCCAGCAGCGTAGACGGCCGCCGGGGAGGGGCCAACGTCCTGACTTTC. Protein: CASSVDGRRGGANVLTF.

The V call is TRBV6-5, the J call TRBJ1-1; tentative D call: TRBD1 (5 bases). Germline V lookup: CDR1 MNHEY, CDR2 SVGAGI. CDR3 length: 13 amino acids. Trimming left V 7 bases short and J 0 bases short, with 9 bases between. CDR3 loop: CASTYRLNTEAFF. The CDR3, as DNA: TGTGCCAGCACCTACAGGCTGAACACTGAAGCTTTCTTT.

The chain joins TRBV28 to TRBJ2-3; D call uncertain. Germline V gene lookup returns CDR1 MDHEN and CDR2 SYDVKM. The CDR3 has 15 amino acids. V lost 4 bases, J lost 4 bases, and 15 bases lay in between. The DNA for the CDR3 is TGTGCCAGCAGTTCCCTACGGAAGGCGGCAGATACGCAGTATTTT. This sequence encodes CASSSLRKAADTQYF.

The CDR3 region has the DNA TGTGCCAGCAGTGATGGGACAGGGAACATTCAGTACTTC. This codes for CASSDGTGNIQYF. The chain links TRBV25-1 to TRBJ2-4, with 9 bases identical to TRBD1. CDR3 length: 13 residues. V was pared by 3 bases and J by 7 bases, with 1 base of the junction left unmatched. Germline assignment: CDR1 MGHDK and CDR2 SYGVNS.

The chain links TRBV2 to TRBJ1-6; 12 positions match TRBD1. CDR3 length: 18 amino acids. The V and J ends lost 6 bases and 4 bases, in that order; junction bases with no gene match: 10. Germline CDR1 SNHLY, CDR2 FYNNEI. The CDR3 DNA follows: TGTGCCAGCAGGGAACGGGACAGGGGGCAAGCGTATAATTCACCCCTCCACTTT. Its protein product is CASRERDRGQAYNSPLHF. Combining the CDR3 with reference TRBV2 and TRBJ1-6 gives the whole variable domain EPEVTQTPSHQVTQMGQEVILRCVPISNHLYFYWYRQILGQKVEFLVSFYNNEISEKSEIFDDQFSVERPDGSNFTLKIRSTKLEDSAMYFCASRERDRGQAYNSPLHFGNGTRLTVT.